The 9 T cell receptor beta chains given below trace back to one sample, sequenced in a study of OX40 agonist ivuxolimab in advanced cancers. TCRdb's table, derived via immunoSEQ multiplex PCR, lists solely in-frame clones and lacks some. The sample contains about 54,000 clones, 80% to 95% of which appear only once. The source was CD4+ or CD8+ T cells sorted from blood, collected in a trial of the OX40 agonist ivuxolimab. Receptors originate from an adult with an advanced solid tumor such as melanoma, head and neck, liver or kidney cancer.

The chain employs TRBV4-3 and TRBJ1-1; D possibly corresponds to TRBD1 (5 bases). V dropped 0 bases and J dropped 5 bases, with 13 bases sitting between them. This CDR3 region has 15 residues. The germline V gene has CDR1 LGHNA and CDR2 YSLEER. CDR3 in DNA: TGCGCCAGCAGCCAAGATTGGGGGTCAGGGACTGAAGCTTTCTTT. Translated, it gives CASSQDWGSGTEAFF.

In DNA, the CDR3 is TGTGCCAGCAGCTGGCAGGGTGTCGGCAAAAACATTCAGTACTTC. Its protein is CASSWQGVGKNIQYF. The chain is built from TRBV28 and TRBJ2-4; D possibly corresponds to TRBD1 (5 bases). The V gene lost 6 bases and the J gene lost 3 bases, with 15 bases spanning the gap. Germline lookup yields CDR1 MDHEN and CDR2 SYDVKM. There are 15 residues in the CDR3. Full variable domain (remainder filled in from reference TRBV28 and TRBJ2-4): DVKVTQSSRYLVKRTGEKVFLECVQDMDHENMFWYRQDPGLGLRLIYFSYDVKMKEKGDIPEGYSVSREKKERFSLILESASTNQTSMYLCASSWQGVGKNIQYFGAGTRLSVL.

The CDR3 sequence: CASIQQGLGNQPQHF. CDR3 DNA: TGTGCCAGTATCCAACAAGGTCTGGGAAATCAGCCCCAGCATTTT. This chain joins TRBV19 and TRBJ1-5; D remains unclear. Germline V gene data show CDR1 as LNHDA and CDR2 as SQIVND (reference sequence). The V gene lost 7 bases and the J gene lost 4 bases, with 17 bases spanning the gap. The length of the CDR3 is 15 residues.

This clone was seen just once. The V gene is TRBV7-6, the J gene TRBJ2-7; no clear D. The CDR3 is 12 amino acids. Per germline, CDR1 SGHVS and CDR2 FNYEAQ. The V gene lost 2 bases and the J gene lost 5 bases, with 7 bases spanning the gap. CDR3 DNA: TGTGCCAGCAGCTTAATGCAAGACGAGCAGTACTTC. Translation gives CASSLMQDEQYF.

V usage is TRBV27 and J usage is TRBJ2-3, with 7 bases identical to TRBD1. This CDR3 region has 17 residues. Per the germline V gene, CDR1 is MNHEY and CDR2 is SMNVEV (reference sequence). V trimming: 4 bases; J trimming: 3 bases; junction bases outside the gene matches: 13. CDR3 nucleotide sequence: TGTGCCAGCAGTTCCCTATATAGACAGGGTCCTACAGATACGCAGTATTTT. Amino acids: CASSSLYRQGPTDTQYF.

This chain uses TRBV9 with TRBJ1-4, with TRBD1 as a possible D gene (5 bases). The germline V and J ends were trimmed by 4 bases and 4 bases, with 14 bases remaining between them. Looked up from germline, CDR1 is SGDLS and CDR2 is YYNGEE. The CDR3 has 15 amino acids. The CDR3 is CASSFYQGGNEKLFF. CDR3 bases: TGTGCCAGCAGCTTTTATCAGGGTGGTAATGAAAAACTGTTTTTT. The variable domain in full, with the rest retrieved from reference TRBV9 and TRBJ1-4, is DSGVTQTPKHLITATGQRVTLRCSPRSGDLSVYWYQQSLDQGLQFLIQYYNGEERAKGNILERFSAQQFPDLHSELNLSSLELGDSALYFCASSFYQGGNEKLFFGSGTQLSVL.

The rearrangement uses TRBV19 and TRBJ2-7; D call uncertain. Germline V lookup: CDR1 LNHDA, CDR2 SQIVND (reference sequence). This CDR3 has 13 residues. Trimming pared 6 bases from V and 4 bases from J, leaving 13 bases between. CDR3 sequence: CASSYGFGYEQYF. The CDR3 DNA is TGTGCCAGTAGCTACGGGTTTGGGTACGAGCAGTACTTC.

CDR3 in amino acids: CASSQDLPDTQYF. CDR3 DNA: TGCGCCAGCAGCCAAGATTTGCCAGATACGCAGTATTTT. The V gene is TRBV4-3, the J gene TRBJ2-3; no firm D call. With 0 bases removed from V and 4 bases from J, the gap between germline ends came to 5 bases. CDR1 is LGHNA and CDR2 is YSLEER in the germline V gene. This CDR3 has 13 amino acids.

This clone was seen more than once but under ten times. This CDR3 is CAWSLSNQPQHF. In nucleotides, the CDR3 is TGTGCCTGGAGTCTAAGCAATCAGCCCCAGCATTTT. The chain recombines TRBV30 with TRBJ1-5; D not resolved. Trimming removed 2 bases from V and 1 base from J, with 3 bases in between. Germline V CDR1 and CDR2: GTSNPN, SVGIG (reference sequence). The length of the CDR3 is 12 residues.